The rows below give T cell receptor beta chains drawn from one sample of a study of cytomegalovirus exposure and HLA in healthy donors. The assay was immunoSEQ multiplex PCR, and TCRdb's table has in-frame clones only and misses some. The sample yields some 150,000 clones, 65% to 85% seen once. Sample: PBMCs. The receptors come from a woman aged 30 to 39 in good health and CMV-seropositive. Each CDR3 is given with its conserved first and last residue. Each record gives: V gene, J gene, D gene, clone size, CDR3 protein, CDR3 DNA. The D gene is left open where the match is weak. Not all rows give a size; the values are once, few, many and, for expanded clones, a class.

v_gene: TRBV28; j_gene: TRBJ1-6; d_gene: TRBD1; abundance: .; CDR3aa: CASSSPGQANSPLHF; CDR3nt: TGTGCCAGCAGTTCTCCGGGACAGGCTAATTCACCCCTCCACTTT
v_gene: TRBV25-1; j_gene: TRBJ1-2; d_gene: .; abundance: .; CDR3aa: CASSLERNYGYTF; CDR3nt: TGTGCCAGCAGTTTAGAGCGGAACTATGGCTACACCTTC
v_gene: TRBV18; j_gene: TRBJ2-2; d_gene: .; abundance: .; CDR3aa: CASSLRQTKEAGELFF; CDR3nt: TGTGCCAGCTCTCTTCGACAGACCAAAGAGGCCGGGGAGCTGTTTTTT
v_gene: TRBV4-3; j_gene: TRBJ2-7; d_gene: TRBD1; abundance: .; CDR3aa: CASSQDGTGDYEQYF; CDR3nt: TGCGCCAGCAGCCAAGATGGGACAGGTGACTACGAGCAGTACTTC
v_gene: TRBV11-2; j_gene: TRBJ2-7; d_gene: .; abundance: .; CDR3aa: CASSLDEGRRATYEQYF; CDR3nt: TGTGCCAGCAGCTTAGACGAGGGGCGGAGGGCCACCTACGAGCAGTACTTC
v_gene: TRBV11-2; j_gene: TRBJ1-4; d_gene: TRBD1; abundance: .; CDR3aa: CASSLGTGRNEKLFF; CDR3nt: TGTGCCAGCAGCTTAGGGACAGGGAGAAATGAAAAACTGTTTTTT
v_gene: TRBV2; j_gene: TRBJ1-2; d_gene: .; abundance: .; CDR3aa: CASSEGQSYGYTF; CDR3nt: TGTGCCAGCAGTGAAGGACAGTCCTATGGCTACACCTTC
v_gene: TRBV14; j_gene: TRBJ1-3; d_gene: .; abundance: .; CDR3aa: CASSSFGNTIYF; CDR3nt: TGTGCCAGCAGCTCGTTTGGAAACACCATATATTTT
v_gene: TRBV13; j_gene: TRBJ2-7; d_gene: .; abundance: .; CDR3aa: CASSPPSSGEQYF; CDR3nt: TGTGCCAGCAGCCCTCCCAGCTCGGGGGAGCAGTACTTC
v_gene: TRBV7-2; j_gene: TRBJ1-4; d_gene: .; abundance: few; CDR3aa: CASSPYGSLIKNEKLFF; CDR3nt: TGTGCCAGCAGCCCTTACGGGTCCCTAATCAAAAATGAAAAACTGTTTTTT
v_gene: TRBV29-1; j_gene: TRBJ2-1; d_gene: TRBD2; abundance: few; CDR3aa: CSVVGTSGGGEQFF; CDR3nt: TGCAGCGTTGTTGGGACTAGCGGGGGAGGTGAGCAGTTCTTC
v_gene: TRBV5-6; j_gene: TRBJ2-5; d_gene: TRBD1; abundance: .; CDR3aa: CASSLGQGGETQYF; CDR3nt: TGTGCCAGCAGCCTTGGACAGGGCGGGGAGACCCAGTACTTC
v_gene: TRBV2; j_gene: TRBJ2-5; d_gene: .; abundance: .; CDR3aa: CASSGIGRGRGVETQYF; CDR3nt: TGTGCCAGCAGTGGAATCGGCAGGGGCAGGGGTGTGGAGACCCAGTACTTC
v_gene: TRBV10-3; j_gene: TRBJ1-1; d_gene: .; abundance: .; CDR3aa: CAISETAMNTEAFF; CDR3nt: TGTGCCATCAGTGAGACAGCCATGAACACTGAAGCTTTCTTT
v_gene: TRBV29-1; j_gene: TRBJ2-1; d_gene: .; abundance: .; CDR3aa: CSVDRDTYTYNEQFF; CDR3nt: TGCAGCGTTGACCGGGACACCTATACCTACAATGAGCAGTTCTTC
v_gene: TRBV7-2; j_gene: TRBJ2-1; d_gene: .; abundance: .; CDR3aa: CASSSTRYNEQFF; CDR3nt: TGTGCCAGCAGCTCGACTCGTTACAATGAGCAGTTCTTC
v_gene: TRBV6-5; j_gene: TRBJ2-7; d_gene: .; abundance: .; CDR3aa: CASSGTGSLAEQYF; CDR3nt: TGTGCCAGCAGTGGCACAGGGTCGCTCGCCGAGCAGTACTTC
v_gene: TRBV11-2; j_gene: TRBJ2-7; d_gene: TRBD2; abundance: .; CDR3aa: CASNQPPLTSGGIYEQYF; CDR3nt: TGTGCCAGCAATCAACCCCCCCTGACTAGCGGGGGGATCTACGAGCAGTACTTC
v_gene: TRBV5-4; j_gene: TRBJ2-3; d_gene: .; abundance: .; CDR3aa: CASSPNDRASTDTQYF; CDR3nt: TGTGCCAGCAGCCCTAACGACAGAGCTAGCACAGATACGCAGTATTTT
v_gene: TRBV7-3; j_gene: TRBJ1-1; d_gene: .; abundance: .; CDR3aa: CASSLSESTEAFF; CDR3nt: TGTGCCAGCAGCTTGTCTGAGAGCACTGAAGCTTTCTTT
v_gene: TRBV28; j_gene: TRBJ1-2; d_gene: .; abundance: .; CDR3aa: CASSFARVYGTF; CDR3nt: TGTGCCAGCAGTTTCGCCCGGGTTTATGGCACCTTC
v_gene: TRBV6-1; j_gene: TRBJ2-7; d_gene: TRBD1; abundance: .; CDR3aa: CASRRQGRDSYEQYF; CDR3nt: TGTGCCAGCAGAAGACAGGGTAGGGACTCCTACGAGCAGTACTTC
v_gene: TRBV25-1; j_gene: TRBJ2-1; d_gene: TRBD1; abundance: .; CDR3aa: CASSADRGNEQFF; CDR3nt: TGTGCCAGCAGTGCCGACAGGGGCAATGAGCAGTTCTTC
v_gene: TRBV5-1; j_gene: TRBJ2-1; d_gene: TRBD2; abundance: .; CDR3aa: CASSLVSSGGNEQFF; CDR3nt: TGCGCCAGCAGCTTGGTGTCTAGCGGGGGGAATGAGCAGTTCTTC
v_gene: TRBV18; j_gene: TRBJ1-6; d_gene: TRBD1; abundance: .; CDR3aa: CASSPTGNDSPLHF; CDR3nt: TGTGCCAGCTCGCCGACAGGGAACGATTCACCCCTCCACTTT
v_gene: TRBV7-6; j_gene: TRBJ1-5; d_gene: TRBD1; abundance: .; CDR3aa: CASSLGPRQGSNQPQHF; CDR3nt: TGTGCCAGCAGCTTGGGACCCCGACAGGGGAGCAATCAGCCCCAGCATTTT
v_gene: TRBV28; j_gene: TRBJ2-2; d_gene: .; abundance: .; CDR3aa: CASSLGTPGELFF; CDR3nt: TGTGCCAGCAGTTTGGGCACTCCCGGGGAGCTGTTTTTT
v_gene: TRBV7-9; j_gene: TRBJ1-2; d_gene: .; abundance: .; CDR3aa: CASSPGNYGYTF; CDR3nt: TGTGCCAGCAGCCCCGGTAACTATGGCTACACCTTC
v_gene: TRBV7-9; j_gene: TRBJ1-2; d_gene: .; abundance: once; CDR3aa: CASSPDRYGYTF; CDR3nt: TGTGCCAGCAGCCCAGATCGCTATGGCTACACCTTC
v_gene: TRBV1; j_gene: TRBJ2-1; d_gene: .; abundance: .; CDR3aa: CTSGDSLSYNEQFF; CDR3nt: TGCACCAGCGGCGACAGCTTGTCCTACAATGAGCAGTTCTTC
v_gene: TRBV15; j_gene: TRBJ1-3; d_gene: TRBD1; abundance: .; CDR3aa: CATSRFIQGNTIYF; CDR3nt: TGTGCCACCAGCAGATTTATACAGGGGAACACCATATATTTT
v_gene: TRBV5-6; j_gene: TRBJ2-1; d_gene: .; abundance: once; CDR3aa: CASSPLGYEQFF; CDR3nt: TGTGCCAGCAGTCCCCTTGGCTATGAGCAGTTCTTC
v_gene: TRBV2; j_gene: TRBJ2-5; d_gene: .; abundance: .; CDR3aa: CASSDMETQYF; CDR3nt: TGTGCCAGCAGTGACATGGAGACCCAGTACTTC
v_gene: TRBV6-5; j_gene: TRBJ1-1; d_gene: .; abundance: few; CDR3aa: CATGGGGGTEAFF; CDR3nt: TGTGCCACCGGGGGGGGAGGTGGCACTGAAGCTTTCTTT
v_gene: TRBV18; j_gene: TRBJ2-7; d_gene: TRBD2; abundance: .; CDR3aa: CASSHWDSGSYEQYF; CDR3nt: TGTGCCAGCTCACATTGGGATAGCGGGTCCTACGAGCAGTACTTC
v_gene: TRBV7-3; j_gene: TRBJ2-1; d_gene: TRBD1; abundance: .; CDR3aa: CASSLGRGNLNEQFF; CDR3nt: TGTGCCAGCAGCTTAGGCAGGGGGAATTTAAATGAGCAGTTCTTC
v_gene: TRBV27; j_gene: TRBJ1-6; d_gene: .; abundance: .; CDR3aa: CASSLQGVWSPLHF; CDR3nt: TGTGCCAGCAGTCTACAGGGAGTTTGGTCACCCCTCCACTTT
v_gene: TRBV19; j_gene: TRBJ1-3; d_gene: .; abundance: .; CDR3aa: CASSPQGNWGNTIYF; CDR3nt: TGTGCCAGTAGTCCCCAGGGGAATTGGGGAAACACCATATATTTT
v_gene: TRBV5-5; j_gene: TRBJ2-5; d_gene: .; abundance: .; CDR3aa: CASSLEGEETQYF; CDR3nt: TGTGCCAGCAGCTTGGAGGGGGAAGAGACCCAGTACTTC
v_gene: TRBV18; j_gene: TRBJ2-3; d_gene: .; abundance: few; CDR3aa: CASSPGPDGTQYF; CDR3nt: TGTGCCAGCTCACCGGGGCCAGACGGTACGCAGTATTTT
v_gene: TRBV7-6; j_gene: TRBJ2-6; d_gene: .; abundance: once; CDR3aa: CASSTKLISGANVLTF; CDR3nt: TGTGCCAGCAGCACTAAGTTGATCTCTGGGGCCAACGTCCTGACTTTC
v_gene: TRBV5-1; j_gene: TRBJ1-5; d_gene: .; abundance: .; CDR3aa: CASSLGGPRQPQHF; CDR3nt: TGCGCCAGCAGCTTGGGGGGGCCGAGGCAGCCCCAGCATTTT
v_gene: TRBV4-2; j_gene: TRBJ2-2; d_gene: .; abundance: .; CDR3aa: CASSPLQGRGTGELFF; CDR3nt: TGTGCCAGCAGCCCCCTTCAGGGGAGAGGCACCGGGGAGCTGTTTTTT
v_gene: TRBV7-9; j_gene: TRBJ2-5; d_gene: .; abundance: .; CDR3aa: CASSLGVKETQYF; CDR3nt: TGTGCCAGCAGCTTAGGCGTCAAAGAGACCCAGTACTTC
v_gene: TRBV9; j_gene: TRBJ2-1; d_gene: .; abundance: .; CDR3aa: CASSVATTGNEQFF; CDR3nt: TGTGCCAGCAGCGTAGCTACGACGGGCAATGAGCAGTTCTTC
v_gene: TRBV27; j_gene: TRBJ2-3; d_gene: .; abundance: .; CDR3aa: CASSFWGGGAGSTDTQYF; CDR3nt: .
v_gene: TRBV6-6; j_gene: TRBJ1-5; d_gene: TRBD1; abundance: .; CDR3aa: CASRPTGGEQPQHF; CDR3nt: TGTGCCAGCAGACCTACAGGGGGAGAACAGCCCCAGCATTTT
v_gene: TRBV7-2; j_gene: TRBJ1-5; d_gene: .; abundance: .; CDR3aa: CASSLNGIPPQHF; CDR3nt: TGTGCCAGCAGCTTAAACGGTATCCCGCCCCAGCATTTT
v_gene: TRBV4-1; j_gene: TRBJ1-1; d_gene: .; abundance: .; CDR3aa: CASSQGGGRRRNTEAFF; CDR3nt: TGCGCCAGCAGCCAAGGCGGGGGGCGCAGGCGAAACACTGAAGCTTTCTTT
v_gene: TRBV11-2; j_gene: TRBJ1-2; d_gene: TRBD1; abundance: .; CDR3aa: CASSPGQGNGYTF; CDR3nt: TGTGCCAGCAGCCCAGGACAGGGCAACGGCTACACCTTC
v_gene: TRBV2; j_gene: TRBJ1-1; d_gene: .; abundance: once; CDR3aa: CASSEGRNTEAFF; CDR3nt: TGTGCCAGCAGTGAAGGGAGGAACACTGAAGCTTTCTTT